The rows below give T cell receptor beta chains drawn from one sample of a study of cytomegalovirus exposure and HLA in healthy donors. Repertoires were generated with immunoSEQ multiplex PCR, while TCRdb's copy carries only in-frame clones and drops some. The table for this sample gives over 200,000 clones. Sequenced material: PBMCs. These receptors were collected from a woman aged 25 to 39 in good health and CMV-seropositive. CDR3s include the opening cysteine and the closing phenylalanine or tryptophan. The D gene is left open where the match is weak.

TRBJ2-1 | NA | TRBV10-3 | CAISESTGSSYNEQFF | TGTGCCATCAGTGAGTCGACGGGGAGCTCCTACAATGAGCAGTTCTTC
TRBJ1-2 | TRBD1 | TRBV28 | CASGQGAHYGYTF | TGTGCCAGTGGACAGGGGGCTCACTATGGCTACACCTTC
TRBJ1-2 | NA | TRBV19 | CASSMQWGGGSGYTF | TGTGCCAGTAGTATGCAGTGGGGCGGGGGAAGCGGCTACACCTTC
TRBJ2-2 | NA | TRBV5-1 | CASGRNRNTGELFF | TGCGCCAGCGGCCGGAACAGAAACACCGGGGAGCTGTTTTTT
TRBJ1-3 | NA | TRBV6-5 | CASSPWSGQGNTIYF | TGTGCCAGCAGTCCCTGGAGCGGGCAAGGAAACACCATATATTTT
TRBJ1-4 | TRBD1 | TRBV5-1 | CASSHNRGRDEKLFF | TGCGCCAGCAGCCATAACAGGGGGCGAGATGAAAAACTGTTTTTT
TRBJ1-4 | NA | TRBV19 | CASKSLGGMREKLFF | TGTGCCAGTAAATCCCTTGGGGGGATGAGGGAAAAACTGTTTTTT
TRBJ2-3 | NA | TRBV5-4 | CASSLEGPLTDTQYF | TGTGCCAGCAGCTTGGAGGGGCCCCTCACAGATACGCAGTATTTT
TRBJ2-7 | NA | TRBV6-6 | CASSYSLGGHEQYF | TGTGCCAGCAGTTACTCCTTGGGGGGGCACGAGCAGTACTTC
TRBJ2-1 | TRBD1 | TRBV15 | CATSNQGQGVVISSYNEQFF | TGTGCCACCAGCAACCAGGGACAGGGGGTTGTAATAAGCTCCTACAATGAGCAGTTCTTC
TRBJ1-5 | NA | TRBV19 | CASSRGGYSNQPQHF | TGTGCCAGTAGTCGCGGGGGCTATAGCAATCAGCCCCAGCATTTT
TRBJ1-1 | NA | TRBV6-5 | CASSRDSLNTEAFF | TGTGCCAGCAGCCGCGACAGCTTGAACACTGAAGCTTTCTTT
TRBJ2-1 | TRBD2 | TRBV11-2 | CASSQLAGGYNEQFF | TGTGCCAGCAGCCAGCTAGCGGGAGGATACAATGAGCAGTTCTTC
TRBJ2-2 | NA | TRBV14 | CASSQQGRIGELFF | TGTGCCAGCAGCCAACAGGGTCGGATCGGGGAGCTGTTTTTT
TRBJ2-2 | NA | TRBV21-1 | CASSTKKTGEDTGELFF | TGTGCCAGCAGCACCAAGAAGACCGGGGAAGACACCGGGGAGCTGTTTTTT
TRBJ2-3 | NA | TRBV9 | CASSVVDRADTQYF | TGTGCCAGCAGCGTAGTTGACAGAGCAGATACGCAGTATTTT
TRBJ2-3 | TRBD2 | TRBV5-6 | CASSLGPPSGRTDTQYF | TGTGCCAGCAGCTTAGGTCCGCCTAGCGGCCGCACAGATACGCAGTATTTT
TRBJ2-7 | NA | TRBV7-6 | CASSPQTSYPYEQYF | TGTGCCAGCAGCCCACAGACCAGCTACCCTTACGAGCAGTACTTC
TRBJ2-7 | NA | TRBV7-9 | CASSLGRGRPYEQYF | TGTGCCAGCAGCTTAGGGCGGGGGCGGCCCTACGAGCAGTACTTC
TRBJ2-7 | NA | TRBV4-3 | CASSQGGPIYEQYF | TGCGCCAGCAGCCAAGGAGGGCCTATATACGAGCAGTACTTC
TRBJ2-1 | TRBD1 | TRBV18 | CASSGQGANEQFF | TGTGCCAGCTCAGGCCAGGGGGCCAATGAGCAGTTCTTC
TRBJ1-4 | NA | TRBV7-9 | CASSPKSTSARGNEKLFF | NA
TRBJ2-7 | TRBD2 | TRBV28 | CASSLTSGYYEQYF | TGTGCCAGCAGTTTGACTAGCGGATACTACGAGCAGTACTTC
TRBJ2-7 | TRBD2 | TRBV2 | CASRGGTSGAPLEQYF | TGTGCCAGCAGAGGAGGGACTAGCGGGGCCCCTCTGGAGCAGTACTTC
TRBJ2-7 | NA | TRBV4-2 | CASSQHAGGEQYF | TGTGCCAGCAGCCAGCACGCAGGTGGCGAGCAGTACTTC
TRBJ2-3 | NA | TRBV10-3 | CAISEPRGARRGSTDTQYF | TGTGCCATCAGTGAGCCCAGAGGAGCCCGGCGGGGAAGCACAGATACGCAGTATTTT
TRBJ2-1 | NA | TRBV21-1 | CASSMRLAGVCEQFF | TGTGCCAGCAGCATGAGACTAGCGGGAGTTTGTGAGCAGTTCTTC
TRBJ1-2 | NA | TRBV6-5 | CASTLGGNYGYTF | TGTGCCAGCACCCTAGGGGGTAACTATGGCTACACCTTC
TRBJ1-1 | NA | TRBV25-1 | CASSGSGLAANTEAFF | TGTGCCAGCAGTGGTTCGGGGTTGGCGGCGAACACTGAAGCTTTCTTT
TRBJ1-5 | NA | TRBV10-1 | CATWPPGQPQHF | TGCGCCACCTGGCCCCCGGGGCAGCCCCAGCATTTT
TRBJ1-1 | NA | TRBV25-1 | CASRDPRQGKSTEAFF | TGTGCCAGTCGAGACCCTAGGCAGGGGAAGTCCACTGAAGCTTTCTTT
TRBJ1-2 | TRBD1 | TRBV10-2 | CASRGTGSFFYGYTF | TGCGCCAGCAGGGGGACAGGCTCCTTTTTCTATGGCTACACCTTC
TRBJ1-1 | TRBD1 | TRBV19 | CASSIVLTSDRVDLTEAFF | TGTGCCAGTAGTATAGTACTCACCTCGGACAGGGTGGATCTCACTGAAGCTTTCTTT
TRBJ2-7 | TRBD1 | TRBV5-1 | CASSFLSPGQGDEQYF | TGCGCCAGCAGCTTTCTCTCGCCGGGACAGGGTGACGAGCAGTACTTC
TRBJ2-7 | TRBD1 | TRBV27 | CASSLRDSASYEQYF | TGTGCCAGCAGTTTAAGGGACAGCGCATCCTACGAGCAGTACTTC
TRBJ1-1 | NA | TRBV18 | CASSPRRAREAEAFF | TGTGCCAGCTCACCAAGACGGGCCAGGGAAGCTGAAGCTTTCTTT
TRBJ1-5 | NA | TRBV7-2 | CASSLNQQGGNQPQHF | TGTGCCAGCAGCTTAAATCAGCAGGGTGGCAATCAGCCCCAGCATTTT
TRBJ2-7 | TRBD2 | TRBV30 | CAWNGREAGSSYEQYF | TGTGCCTGGAACGGGCGGGAGGCTGGGAGCTCCTACGAGCAGTACTTC
TRBJ2-3 | NA | TRBV4-1 | CASSQADRATDTQYF | TGCGCCAGCAGCCAGGCCGACAGAGCCACAGATACGCAGTATTTT
TRBJ2-7 | TRBD2 | TRBV2 | CASKGGPYEQYF | TGTGCCAGCAAGGGAGGGCCCTACGAGCAGTACTTC
TRBJ2-7 | TRBD1 | TRBV2 | CASSVDRSSYEQYF | TGTGCCAGCAGTGTGGACAGGTCCTCCTACGAGCAGTACTTC
TRBJ2-5 | TRBD2 | TRBV2 | CASIRGTKETQYF | TGTGCCAGCATTCGGGGGACTAAAGAGACCCAGTACTTC
TRBJ1-1 | NA | TRBV10-3 | CAISGGRGEAFF | TGTGCCATCAGTGGGGGGCGAGGTGAAGCTTTCTTT
TRBJ1-2 | NA | TRBV18 | CASSPTSREGGGYTF | TGTGCCAGCTCACCGACTTCCCGGGAAGGGGGTGGCTACACCTTC
TRBJ1-5 | NA | TRBV18 | CASSQGEDQPQHF | TGTGCCAGCTCACAAGGGGAGGATCAGCCCCAGCATTTT
TRBJ1-5 | NA | TRBV7-9 | CASSLGGDQPQHF | TGTGCCAGCAGCTTAGGGGGGGATCAGCCCCAGCATTTT
TRBJ1-1 | NA | TRBV11-2 | CASSTPRGQPEAFF | TGTGCCAGCAGCACTCCCCGAGGACAGCCTGAAGCTTTCTTT
TRBJ2-3 | TRBD1 | TRBV2 | CASSAPGQGYTQYF | TGTGCCAGCAGTGCTCCGGGACAGGGATATACGCAGTATTTT